Sequencing of this T cell receptor beta chain was carried out in a study of control samples from healthy donors and cancer patients. Profiled with immunoSEQ multiplex PCR; TCRdb holds only in-frame clones, not every one. Of approximately 180,000 clones listed, about 91% are singletons. The germline V gene has CDR1 MNHEY and CDR2 SMNVEV (reference sequence). This CDR3 spans 17 amino acids. J was trimmed by 6 bases and V by 4 bases; bases with no gene match: 14. Sequenced: blood. The clonotype was recovered from a middle-aged woman in good health. J is TRBJ2-2 and V is TRBV27, with 7 bases that match TRBD1. CDR3 DNA sequence: TGTGCCAGCAGTTACAACTACGGGACAGCATCGGCCGGGGAGCTGTTTTTT. Amino acid sequence: CASSYNYGTASAGELFF.